This entry features one T cell receptor (beta chain) sequence. Its antigen remains unknown. Individual cDNA molecules were tagged with unique molecular identifiers, the study reported. A single record per CDR3 protein comes from TCRdb applying MiXCR to the 5' RACE reads. The table lists tens of thousands of distinct CDR3 sequences, about 9% of them singletons, with 15% to 18% in the top ten. Trimming shortened V by 7 bases and J by 3 bases, and 16 bases separated the two germline ends. Germline assignment: CDR1 MNHEY and CDR2 SVGEGT. This CDR3 region has 15 residues. The data stem from a study of early T cells in non-severe SARS-CoV-2 infection. Study context: The authors sequenced bulk RNA from unsorted whole blood, leaving chains unpaired.

Points from the study as a whole: Sequences matched to VDJdb favored anti-spike CD8 responses, while private and CD4 specificities were missed.

The chain links TRBV6-2 or TRBV6-3 to TRBJ1-5; no definite D call. This receptor was obtained from an adult who was a healthcare worker with PCR-confirmed SARS-CoV-2 infection or an uninfected control (not recorded which). Sequencing used whole blood, obtained at baseline. The CDR3 DNA follows: TGTGCCAGCAAGGACGGTTTAGGGCTCAATCAGCCCCAGCATTTT. Translating gives CASKDGLGLNQPQHF.